A selection of T cell receptor beta chains follows, all from one sample in a study of cytomegalovirus exposure and HLA in healthy donors. TCRdb's table, derived via immunoSEQ multiplex PCR, lists solely in-frame clones and lacks some. The sample carries 150,000 to 200,000 clones, around nine tenths recorded once. Material for sequencing was PBMCs. Source of these receptors: a woman younger than 35 in good health and CMV-seronegative. Both conserved end residues are part of each CDR3. The order of the fields is CDR3 protein, CDR3 DNA, clone size, J gene, V gene, D gene. The D gene is left open where the match is weak. Clone sizes are given selectively: once, few, many, or a class where the clone is expanded.

CASSHLSQGATSSSYNEQFF | TGTGCCAGCTCACACCTATCTCAGGGGGCCACATCGAGCTCCTACAATGAGCAGTTCTTC | . | TRBJ2-1 | TRBV18 | TRBD1
CASSVKQPFYNSPLHF | TGTGCCAGCAGCGTTAAACAGCCCTTTTATAATTCACCCCTCCACTTT | few | TRBJ1-6 | TRBV7-9 | .
CASKSARGGAAYSSQETQYF | TGTGCCAGCAAGTCCGCTAGGGGGGGGGCCGCCTACTCGTCCCAAGAGACCCAGTACTTC | . | TRBJ2-5 | TRBV27 | .
CASSLAWGQANTGELFF | TGTGCCAGCAGCTTGGCCTGGGGACAGGCGAACACCGGGGAGCTGTTTTTT | . | TRBJ2-2 | TRBV5-4 | TRBD1
CASSLGGHLSSTDTQYF | TGTGCCAGCAGTCTTGGTGGGCACTTATCTAGCACAGATACGCAGTATTTT | . | TRBJ2-3 | TRBV5-4 | .
CASSLGTGAYEQYF | TGTGCCAGTAGTCTGGGGACAGGAGCCTACGAGCAGTACTTC | . | TRBJ2-7 | TRBV19 | TRBD1
CASTIGLYSNQPQHF | TGTGCCAGTACTATCGGACTATATAGCAATCAGCCCCAGCATTTT | . | TRBJ1-5 | TRBV19 | .
CASSLKAFGYTF | TGTGCTAGCAGCCTTAAAGCTTTTGGCTACACCTTC | . | TRBJ1-2 | TRBV7-7 | .
CASSPVVEGASYEQYF | TGTGCCAGCAGCCCGGTTGTGGAGGGTGCATCCTACGAGCAGTACTTC | . | TRBJ2-7 | TRBV5-8 | .
CASSLQGASPLHF | TGCGCCAGCAGTCTACAGGGAGCTTCACCCCTCCACTTT | . | TRBJ1-6 | TRBV10-2 | .
CASSYSGTWGEKLFF | TGTGCCAGCAGTTACTCCGGGACTTGGGGAGAAAAACTGTTTTTT | . | TRBJ1-4 | TRBV6-5 | .
CAWSGEGQSPLHF | TGTGCCTGGAGTGGGGAAGGACAATCACCCCTCCACTTT | . | TRBJ1-6 | TRBV30 | .
CASSPRALQETQYF | TGTGCCAGCAGCCCCAGGGCCCTCCAAGAGACCCAGTACTTC | . | TRBJ2-5 | TRBV7-2 | .
CASSPPLRDRQLATNEKLFF | TGTGCCAGCTCACCACCGTTGCGGGACAGACAACTTGCAACTAATGAAAAACTGTTTTTT | . | TRBJ1-4 | TRBV18 | TRBD1
CASSEESYNSPLHF | TGTGCCAGCAGTGAGGAGAGCTATAATTCACCCCTCCACTTT | once | TRBJ1-6 | TRBV2 | .
CAWSARTGGANYGYTF | TGTGCCTGGAGTGCCCGGACAGGGGGAGCGAACTATGGCTACACCTTC | . | TRBJ1-2 | TRBV30 | TRBD1
CASSFPPGQGGYGYTF | TGTGCCAGCAGTTTTCCTCCGGGACAGGGAGGCTATGGCTACACCTTC | . | TRBJ1-2 | TRBV28 | TRBD1
CASSTRTENYGYTF | TGTGCCAGCAGCACAAGGACAGAAAACTATGGCTACACCTTC | . | TRBJ1-2 | TRBV7-8 | .
CAHAPDRGKGPQHF | TGTGCCCATGCCCCCGACAGGGGGAAGGGGCCCCAGCATTTT | . | TRBJ1-5 | TRBV10-3 | TRBD1
CASSTPGEPNYGYTF | TGTGCCAGCAGCACCCCAGGGGAGCCTAACTATGGCTACACCTTC | . | TRBJ1-2 | TRBV5-4 | .
CASSSRPGFSDTQYF | TGTGCCAGTAGTTCACGGCCAGGGTTCTCAGATACGCAGTATTTT | . | TRBJ2-3 | TRBV19 | .
CASSLGQENSPLHF | TGCGCCAGCAGCTTGGGACAAGAGAATTCACCCCTCCACTTT | few | TRBJ1-6 | TRBV5-1 | .
CASSLGGGQNIQYF | TGTGCCAGCAGCTTGGGTGGGGGCCAAAACATTCAGTACTTC | . | TRBJ2-4 | TRBV5-4 | .
CASSRDRNTEAFF | TGTGCCAGCAGCCGGGACAGGAACACTGAAGCTTTCTTT | once | TRBJ1-1 | TRBV11-2 | TRBD1
CAWSANYEQYF | TGTGCCTGGAGTGCGAATTACGAGCAGTACTTC | . | TRBJ2-7 | TRBV30 | .
CASSKDRSTSQYF | TGTGCCAGTAGTAAGGACAGGAGTACGTCCCAGTACTTC | . | TRBJ2-5 | TRBV19 | TRBD1
CACPAGGGNEQYF | TGTGCCTGCCCCGCGGGGGGAGGGAACGAGCAGTACTTC | . | TRBJ2-7 | TRBV30 | TRBD2
CASSLGGSRTYEQYF | TGTGCCAGCAGTTTAGGGGGCTCGCGAACCTACGAGCAGTACTTC | . | TRBJ2-7 | TRBV28 | .
CASSQEGDTHIYGYTF | TGTGCCAGCAGCCAAGAAGGGGACACACACATTTATGGCTACACCTTC | few | TRBJ1-2 | TRBV4-2 | .
CASSRGRSYEQYF | TGTGCCAGCAGCAGGGGCCGCTCCTACGAGCAGTACTTC | . | TRBJ2-7 | TRBV11-3 | .
CASSLTSGPNEQFF | TGTGCCAGCAGCTTAACTAGCGGCCCCAATGAGCAGTTCTTC | . | TRBJ2-1 | TRBV7-2 | TRBD2
CASSSAGTGSGELFF | TGTGCCAGCAGTAGTGCCGGGACAGGGTCCGGGGAGCTGTTTTTT | few | TRBJ2-2 | TRBV6-4 | TRBD1
CASSPRQGANTGELFF | TGTGCCAGCAGCCCTAGACAGGGGGCGAATACCGGGGAGCTGTTTTTT | . | TRBJ2-2 | TRBV7-9 | TRBD1
CSVEVGTGFSYEQYF | TGCAGCGTTGAAGTAGGGACAGGGTTTTCCTACGAGCAGTACTTC | . | TRBJ2-7 | TRBV29-1 | TRBD1
CASSFSGRSGANVLTF | TGCGCCAGCAGCTTCTCAGGGAGGAGTGGGGCCAACGTCCTGACTTTC | . | TRBJ2-6 | TRBV5-1 | .
CASSEQTGEAFF | TGCGCCAGCAGTGAGCAGACAGGTGAAGCTTTCTTT | . | TRBJ1-1 | TRBV10-2 | .
CASRYDSAGTEAFF | TGTGCCAGCAGATATGATTCGGCGGGGACTGAAGCTTTCTTT | . | TRBJ1-1 | TRBV2 | .
CASSLAEVPYGYTF | TGTGCCAGCAGCTTGGCCGAGGTCCCCTATGGCTACACCTTC | . | TRBJ1-2 | TRBV5-6 | .
CASGQDRGDTQYF | TGCGCCAGCGGCCAGGACCGGGGAGATACGCAGTATTTT | . | TRBJ2-3 | TRBV5-1 | .
CASSPLGLAGGFEQYF | TGTGCCAGCTCGCCTCTGGGACTAGCGGGAGGGTTCGAGCAGTACTTC | . | TRBJ2-7 | TRBV18 | TRBD2
CAWSVQGGGQPQHF | TGTGCCTGGAGTGTACAGGGAGGGGGGCAGCCCCAGCATTTT | . | TRBJ1-5 | TRBV30 | .
CASSPAPAGSYNEQFF | TGCGCCAGCAGCCCCGCCCCAGCGGGGAGTTACAATGAGCAGTTCTTC | . | TRBJ2-1 | TRBV5-1 | TRBD2
CASSAVPTGGKYF | TGTGCCAGCAGCGCCGTTCCAACAGGGGGCAAGTACTTC | . | TRBJ2-7 | TRBV2 | TRBD1
CSAERAVEAFF | TGCAGTGCTGAGCGGGCAGTTGAAGCTTTCTTT | . | TRBJ1-1 | TRBV20-1 | .
CASSLVVARETQYF | TGTGCCAGCAGCTTGGTTGTAGCTCGAGAGACCCAGTACTTC | . | TRBJ2-5 | TRBV5-6 | .
CASARGSGQYF | TGTGCCAGCGCGCGGGGGTCGGGGCAGTACTTC | . | TRBJ2-7 | TRBV28 | TRBD2
CASSEGENYSGNTIYF | TGTGCCAGCAGTGAAGGGGAGAACTACTCTGGAAACACCATATATTTT | once | TRBJ1-3 | TRBV6-1 | .
CASSLSGNTIYF | TGTGCCAGCAGCCTCTCTGGAAACACCATATATTTT | . | TRBJ1-3 | TRBV7-9 | .
CSVQGLYPSTDTQYF | TGCAGCGTACAGGGGTTATACCCTAGCACAGATACGCAGTATTTT | . | TRBJ2-3 | TRBV29-1 | TRBD1
CASSSPGTGSYEQYF | TGTGCCAGCAGCTCACCGGGGACAGGCTCCTACGAGCAGTACTTC | . | TRBJ2-7 | TRBV5-4 | TRBD1
CSVARQLPGSNYGYTF | TGCAGCGTTGCTCGACAGCTCCCCGGGTCTAACTATGGCTACACCTTC | . | TRBJ1-2 | TRBV29-1 | .
CASSRTGTGGNIQYF | TGCGCCAGCAGCCGAACCGGGACAGGGGGGAACATTCAGTACTTC | . | TRBJ2-4 | TRBV4-1 | TRBD1
CSVVGQDYYTF | TGCAGCGTTGTGGGGCAGGACTACTACACCTTC | once | TRBJ1-2 | TRBV29-1 | .
CASRPGTGHGYTF | TGTGCCAGCAGACCCGGGACAGGGCATGGCTACACCTTC | . | TRBJ1-2 | TRBV28 | TRBD1
CASSSSGGSFGETQYF | TGTGCCAGCAGCAGTAGCGGGGGGTCCTTCGGGGAGACCCAGTACTTC | . | TRBJ2-5 | TRBV7-2 | TRBD2
CASSDTDSNQPQHF | TGTGCCAGCAGTGATACAGATAGCAATCAGCCCCAGCATTTT | . | TRBJ1-5 | TRBV2 | .
CASSDWTGDYGYTF | TGTGCCAGCAGTGACTGGACAGGGGACTATGGCTACACCTTC | few | TRBJ1-2 | TRBV2 | TRBD1
CASSLLTSGGSYEQYF | TGTGCCAGCAGCCTCCTGACTAGCGGGGGGAGTTACGAGCAGTACTTC | . | TRBJ2-7 | TRBV13 | TRBD2
CASSREGNTEAFF | TGTGCCAGCTCACGAGAGGGGAACACTGAAGCTTTCTTT | . | TRBJ1-1 | TRBV18 | .
CASSPQRGRNIQYF | TGTGCCAGCAGCCCCCAGAGAGGAAGGAACATTCAGTACTTC | . | TRBJ2-4 | TRBV9 | .